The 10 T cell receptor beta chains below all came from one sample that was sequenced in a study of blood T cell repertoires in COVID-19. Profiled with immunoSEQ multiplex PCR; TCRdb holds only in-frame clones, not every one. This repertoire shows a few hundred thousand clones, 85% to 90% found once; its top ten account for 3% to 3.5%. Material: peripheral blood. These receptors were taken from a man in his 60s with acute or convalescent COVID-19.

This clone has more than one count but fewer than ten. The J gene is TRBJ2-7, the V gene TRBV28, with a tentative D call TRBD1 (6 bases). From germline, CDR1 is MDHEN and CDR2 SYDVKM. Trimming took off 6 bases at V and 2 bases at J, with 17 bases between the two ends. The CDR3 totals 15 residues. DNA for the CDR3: TGTGCCAGCAGGAAGAAAAACAGGGTTGCCTACGAGCAGTACTTC. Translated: CASRKKNRVAYEQYF.

This CDR3 is CASRSSGGSYEQYF. The CDR3 DNA reads as TGTGCCAGCAGGTCTAGCGGGGGTTCCTACGAGCAGTACTTC. V gene TRBV4-2 combines with J gene TRBJ2-7, with 10 bases that match TRBD2. CDR3 length equals 14 residues. Unmatched junction bases numbered 3, after V lost 6 bases and J lost 1 base. Germline loops: CDR1 LGHNA, CDR2 YNFKEQ.

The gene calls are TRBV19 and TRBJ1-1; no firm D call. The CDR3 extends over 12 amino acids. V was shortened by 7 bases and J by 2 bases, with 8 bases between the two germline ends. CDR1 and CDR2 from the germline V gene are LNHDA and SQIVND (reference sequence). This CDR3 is CASMRLNTEAFF. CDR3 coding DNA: TGTGCCAGTATGCGGCTAAACACTGAAGCTTTCTTT.

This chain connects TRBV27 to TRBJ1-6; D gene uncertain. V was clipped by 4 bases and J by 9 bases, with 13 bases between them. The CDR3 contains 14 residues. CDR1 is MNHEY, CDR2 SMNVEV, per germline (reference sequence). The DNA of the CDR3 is TGTGCCAGCAGTTACCGGGCCGAGGGTTCACCCCTCCACTTT. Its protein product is CASSYRAEGSPLHF.

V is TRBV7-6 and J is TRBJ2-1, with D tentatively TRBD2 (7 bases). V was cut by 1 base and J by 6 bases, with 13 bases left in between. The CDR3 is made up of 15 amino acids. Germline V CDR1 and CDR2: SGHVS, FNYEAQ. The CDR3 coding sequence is TGTGCCAGCAGCTTAGGGGGGGGGCCGTCCAATGAGCAGTTCTTC. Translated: CASSLGGGPSNEQFF.

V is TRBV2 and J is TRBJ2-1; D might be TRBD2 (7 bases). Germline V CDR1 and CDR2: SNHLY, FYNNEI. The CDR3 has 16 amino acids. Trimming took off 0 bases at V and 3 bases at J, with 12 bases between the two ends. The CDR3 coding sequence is TGTGCCAGCAGTGAAGCCGGGGGGCACAACTACAATGAGCAGTTCTTC. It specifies CASSEAGGHNYNEQFF.

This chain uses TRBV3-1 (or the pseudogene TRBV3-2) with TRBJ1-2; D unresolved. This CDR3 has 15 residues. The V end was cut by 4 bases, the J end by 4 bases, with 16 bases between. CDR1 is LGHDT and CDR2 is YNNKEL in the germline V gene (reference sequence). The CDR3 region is CASSPSRTGIYGYTF. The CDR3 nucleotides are TGTGCCAGCAGCCCTTCGAGGACGGGGATCTATGGCTACACCTTC.

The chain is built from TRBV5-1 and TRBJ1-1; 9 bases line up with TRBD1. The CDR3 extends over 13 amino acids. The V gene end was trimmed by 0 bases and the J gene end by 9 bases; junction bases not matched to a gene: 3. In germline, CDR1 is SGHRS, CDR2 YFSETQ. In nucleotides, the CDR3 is TGCGCCAGCAGCTTGGCCGGGACAGGGAAAGCTTTCTTT. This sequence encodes CASSLAGTGKAFF.

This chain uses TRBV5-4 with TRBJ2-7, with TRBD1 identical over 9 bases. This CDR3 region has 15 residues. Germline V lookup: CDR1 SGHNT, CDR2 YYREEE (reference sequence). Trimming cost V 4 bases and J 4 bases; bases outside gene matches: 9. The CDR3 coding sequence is TGTGCCAGCAGCCCGAGAGGGGACAGGGCATACGAGCAGTACTTC. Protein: CASSPRGDRAYEQYF.

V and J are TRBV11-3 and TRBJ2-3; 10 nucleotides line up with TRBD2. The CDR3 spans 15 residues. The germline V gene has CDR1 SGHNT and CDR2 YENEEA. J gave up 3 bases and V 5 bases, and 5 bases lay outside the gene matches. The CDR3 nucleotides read TGTGCCAGCAGCAGAGGGACTAGCGATACAGATACGCAGTATTTT. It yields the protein CASSRGTSDTDTQYF.